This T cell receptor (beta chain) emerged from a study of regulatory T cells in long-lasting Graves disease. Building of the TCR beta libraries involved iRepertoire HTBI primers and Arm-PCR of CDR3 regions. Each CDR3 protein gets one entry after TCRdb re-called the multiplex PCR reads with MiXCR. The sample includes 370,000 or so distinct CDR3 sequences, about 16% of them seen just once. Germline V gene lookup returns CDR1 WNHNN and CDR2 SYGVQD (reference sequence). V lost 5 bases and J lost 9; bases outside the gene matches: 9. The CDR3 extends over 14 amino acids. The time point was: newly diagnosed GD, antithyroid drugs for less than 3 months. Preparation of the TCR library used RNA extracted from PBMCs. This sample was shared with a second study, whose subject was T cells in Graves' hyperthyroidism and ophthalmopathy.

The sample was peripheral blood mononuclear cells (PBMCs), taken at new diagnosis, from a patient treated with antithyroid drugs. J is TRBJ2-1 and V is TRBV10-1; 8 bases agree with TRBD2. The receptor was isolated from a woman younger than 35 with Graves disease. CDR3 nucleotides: TGCGCCAGCAGTTCACTAGCGGAGAGCAGTGAGCAGTTCTTC. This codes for CASSSLAESSEQFF.